The TCR beta chain under discussion was sequenced for a study of blood T cell repertoires in COVID-19. Turning to the study itself: There were acute and convalescent COVID-19 samples, and they came from the United States, Italy and Spain. PBMCs, B-cell-depleted T cells, or T cells provided the cDNA or gDNA that made up the material.

Per the study methods: By means of reference gene primer amplification, nucleated cell counts were estimated. Clones were sequenced by immunoSEQ multiplex PCR, and TCRdb holds only the in-frame ones, with some missing. The V and J calls and clone size come from that table; D and trimming were worked out from the DNA. Of some 83,000 clones in the sample, around 88% were seen once. The sequenced sample was peripheral blood. This sequence originates from a man in his 60s with acute or convalescent COVID-19.

The CDR3 spells CASSIREAGDRLNEQFF. CDR3 bases: TGTGCCAGTAGTATAAGGGAGGCGGGAGATCGGCTCAATGAGCAGTTCTTC. V gene TRBV19 combines with J gene TRBJ2-1; the match to TRBD2 covers 7 bases. This CDR3 has 17 residues. CDR1 is LNHDA and CDR2 is SQIVND in the germline V gene (reference sequence). Trimming at V came to 2 bases and at J to 6 bases, leaving 13 bases not matched to a gene.